What follows are 7 T cell receptor beta chains derived from one specimen sequenced in a study of cytomegalovirus exposure and HLA in healthy donors. With 60 Vbeta and 13 Jbeta primers, the PCR was carried out. Some clones are missing from TCRdb's copy, which holds only in-frame ones; the method was immunoSEQ multiplex PCR. Of roughly 100,000 clones listed, 65% to 90% are singletons. Material: PBMCs. The origin of the receptors is a man over 45 in good health and CMV-seronegative.

The J gene is TRBJ2-1, the V gene TRBV7-3; 9 positions agree with TRBD2. The junction had 6 bases not matched to a gene; V was cut back by 2 bases and J by 10 bases. The CDR3 runs to 14 residues. Germline lookup yields CDR1 SGHTA and CDR2 FQGTGA. Here the CDR3 DNA reads TGTGCCAGCAGCTTAGTCGGAGCGGGGGGAGAGCAGTTCTTC. As protein: CASSLVGAGGEQFF.

The genes are TRBV5-1 and TRBJ1-1; D is undetermined. Germline V gives CDR1 SGHRS, CDR2 YFSETQ. The V gene lost 5 bases and the J gene lost 0 bases, with 11 bases spanning the gap. This CDR3 has 14 residues. CDR3 coding DNA: TGCGCCAGCAGTTCCTACGAAGTGAACACTGAAGCTTTCTTT. This sequence encodes CASSSYEVNTEAFF.

The V and J genes are TRBV9 and TRBJ1-2; 7 positions match TRBD1. The V and J ends lost 0 bases and 5 bases, in that order; junction bases with no gene match: 7. CDR3 size: 15 residues. Per the germline V gene, CDR1 is SGDLS and CDR2 is YYNGEE. CDR3 coding DNA: TGTGCCAGCAGCGTAGGGGCAGGGGGAAGTTATGGCTACACCTTC. Encoded protein: CASSVGAGGSYGYTF.

Details on this clone: A junction boundary mismatches the germline segment, possibly from a read error. This chain uses TRBV7-9 with TRBJ1-1; D gene uncertain. From germline, CDR1 is SEHNR and CDR2 FQNEAQ (reference sequence). The CDR3 totals 12 residues. Here the CDR3 DNA reads TGTTCCAGCAGCTTTGTAACTACTGAAGCTTTCTTT. This gives the protein CSSSFVTTEAFF.

Only a few counts were recorded for this clone. The rearrangement links TRBV5-1 to TRBJ1-1, with 8 bases aligning to TRBD1. CDR3 length equals 13 residues. The V gene's germline CDR1 is SGHRS and CDR2 YFSETQ. The V gene end was trimmed by 5 bases and the J gene end by 10 bases; junction bases not matched to a gene: 10. The CDR3 spells CASRSGQGSRAFF. The CDR3 DNA reads TGCGCCAGCAGGAGCGGACAGGGATCAAGAGCTTTCTTT.

V and J are TRBV29-1 and TRBJ1-1, with a tentative D call TRBD1 (5 bases). This CDR3 is 13 amino acids long. V dropped 4 bases and J dropped 4 bases, with 13 bases sitting between them. CDR1 is SQVTM, CDR2 ANQGSEA, per germline. CDR3 bases: TGCAGCGTTGGTCCAGGGTATTCCACTGAAGCTTTCTTT. Its translation is CSVGPGYSTEAFF.

The V gene is TRBV7-2, the J gene TRBJ1-2, with D perhaps matching TRBD1 (5 bases). The germline V and J ends were trimmed by 1 base and 6 bases, with 9 bases remaining between them. Germline CDR1 reads SGHTA; CDR2 reads FQGNSA. CDR3 length: 13 amino acids. In DNA form, the CDR3 reads TGTGCCAGCAGCTTAGAAGGGGTGAATGGCTACACCTTC. This gives the protein CASSLEGVNGYTF.